This TCR beta chain was sequenced during a study of T cell repertoires in cytomegalovirus infection. A single record per CDR3 protein comes from TCRdb applying MiXCR to the reads. This table has roughly 700,000 distinct CDR3 sequences, around 30% appearing once. Germline CDR1 reads SGHTA; CDR2 reads FQGNSA. The CDR3 length is 13 residues. The V end was cut by 6 bases, the J end by 4 bases, with 12 bases between. This clonotype came up many times. Its cognate antigen is unknown. This TCR derives from a human donor in good health (CMV status not recorded). Some clones in this sample may be carry-over from other donors' samples. The sample here was cultured PBMCs, taken from culture after CMV antigen stimulation. The rearrangement uses TRBV7-2 and TRBJ2-5; weak D call: TRBD1 (6 bases). The CDR3 DNA is TGTGCCAGCAGTATACAGGGTGGAGAGACCCAGTACTTC. This translates into CASSIQGGETQYF.